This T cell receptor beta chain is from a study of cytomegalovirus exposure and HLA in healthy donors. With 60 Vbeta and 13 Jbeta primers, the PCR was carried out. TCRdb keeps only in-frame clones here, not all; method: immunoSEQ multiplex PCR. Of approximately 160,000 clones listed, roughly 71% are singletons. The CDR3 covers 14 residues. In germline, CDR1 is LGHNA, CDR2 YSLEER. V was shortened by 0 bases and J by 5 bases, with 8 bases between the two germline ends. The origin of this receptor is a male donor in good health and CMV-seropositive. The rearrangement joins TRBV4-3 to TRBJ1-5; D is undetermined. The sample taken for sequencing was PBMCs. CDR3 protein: CASSQDVGDQPQHF. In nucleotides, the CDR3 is TGCGCCAGCAGCCAAGATGTGGGAGATCAGCCCCAGCATTTT.